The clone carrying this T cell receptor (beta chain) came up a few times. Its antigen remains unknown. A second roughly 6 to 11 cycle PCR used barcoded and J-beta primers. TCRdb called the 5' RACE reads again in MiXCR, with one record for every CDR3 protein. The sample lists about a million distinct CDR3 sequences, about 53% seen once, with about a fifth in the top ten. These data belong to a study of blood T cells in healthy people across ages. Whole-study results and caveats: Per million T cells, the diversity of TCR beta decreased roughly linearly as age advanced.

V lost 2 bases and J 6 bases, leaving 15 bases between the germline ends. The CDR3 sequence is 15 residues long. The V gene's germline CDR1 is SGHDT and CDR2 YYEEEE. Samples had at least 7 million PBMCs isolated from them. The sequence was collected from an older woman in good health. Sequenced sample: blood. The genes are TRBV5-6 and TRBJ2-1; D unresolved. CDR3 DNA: TGTGCCAGCAGCTTTAGGGCTAACCCCGTCAATGAGCAGTTCTTC. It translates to CASSFRANPVNEQFF.